The rows below give T cell receptor beta chains drawn from one sample of a study of blood T cells in healthy people across ages. MiXCR, applied by TCRdb to the 5' RACE reads, yields one record per CDR3 protein. The sample lists around 780,000 distinct CDR3 sequences; around 24% were seen once. The same data also contributed to another study, on T cells of mothers and their children.

The sample was blood. The receptor set was obtained from a boy between 10 and 17 years old in good health. Both conserved end residues are part of each CDR3. Each record gives: V gene, clone size, J gene, D gene, CDR3 DNA, CDR3 protein. The D gene is left open where the match is weak. Size tells how often a clone was seen (once, few, many) or the class of an expanded clone, and some rows leave it out.

v_call: TRBV9; clone_size: few; j_call: TRBJ1-4; d_call: -; cdr3_nt: TGTGCCAGCAGCGTAGGAGGTCCGGAGGAACTGTTTTTT; cdr3_aa: CASSVGGPEELFF
v_call: TRBV11-1; clone_size: -; j_call: TRBJ2-6; d_call: -; cdr3_nt: TGTGCCAGCAGCTCACTTCTCGTCCCGGGACCTAACTCTGGGGCCAACGTCCTGACTTTC; cdr3_aa: CASSSLLVPGPNSGANVLTF
v_call: TRBV20-1; clone_size: once; j_call: TRBJ2-1; d_call: TRBD2; cdr3_nt: TGCAGTGCTAGAGGGGACGCCCTAACGACTAGCGGGGAGGGGTGGACCTACAATGAGCAGTTCTTC; cdr3_aa: CSARGDALTTSGEGWTYNEQFF
v_call: TRBV9; clone_size: few; j_call: TRBJ1-4; d_call: -; cdr3_nt: TGTGCCAGCAGCCCTACTACCACAGGGAGTCAGGAAAAACTGTTTTTT; cdr3_aa: CASSPTTTGSQEKLFF
v_call: TRBV7-2; clone_size: -; j_call: TRBJ1-1; d_call: TRBD1; cdr3_nt: TGTGCCAGCAGTGGGACAGGGTTCATGAACACTGAAGCTTTCTTT; cdr3_aa: CASSGTGFMNTEAFF
v_call: TRBV25-1; clone_size: -; j_call: TRBJ2-7; d_call: -; cdr3_nt: TGTGCCAGCAGTGAACGAGATTCGGAGGGGGGGACCTACGAGCAGTACTTC; cdr3_aa: CASSERDSEGGTYEQYF
v_call: TRBV28; clone_size: few; j_call: TRBJ1-1; d_call: TRBD1; cdr3_nt: TGTGCCAGTGAACAGGGGATTGGTACTGAAGCTTTCTTT; cdr3_aa: CASEQGIGTEAFF
v_call: TRBV4-1; clone_size: few; j_call: TRBJ1-1; d_call: -; cdr3_nt: TGCGCCAGCAGCCAAGATATACAGATGAACACTGAAGCTTTCTTT; cdr3_aa: CASSQDIQMNTEAFF
v_call: TRBV3-1; clone_size: few; j_call: TRBJ2-3; d_call: TRBD1; cdr3_nt: TGTGCCAGCAGCCAAGACGGCAGGACAGGGACCCTTCGCACAGATACGCAGTATTTT; cdr3_aa: CASSQDGRTGTLRTDTQYF
v_call: TRBV2; clone_size: -; j_call: TRBJ2-5; d_call: TRBD1; cdr3_nt: TGTGCCAGCAGTATCCCGGGACAGGGTGGAGGACAAGAGACCCGGTACTTC; cdr3_aa: CASSIPGQGGGQETRYF
v_call: TRBV7-6; clone_size: -; j_call: TRBJ2-7; d_call: TRBD1; cdr3_nt: TGTGCCAGCAGCGTGGGACAGCCGAGCTCCTACGAGCAGTACTTC; cdr3_aa: CASSVGQPSSYEQYF
v_call: TRBV10-3; clone_size: -; j_call: TRBJ1-1; d_call: TRBD1; cdr3_nt: TGTGCCATCAGTGATGGAGGGGGCGTAAACACTGAAGCTTTCTTT; cdr3_aa: CAISDGGGVNTEAFF
v_call: TRBV30; clone_size: few; j_call: TRBJ2-7; d_call: TRBD2; cdr3_nt: TGTGCCTGGAGCGGAGCGGGGTGGGGAAACGAGCAGTACTTC; cdr3_aa: CAWSGAGWGNEQYF
v_call: TRBV7-3; clone_size: once; j_call: TRBJ2-3; d_call: -; cdr3_nt: TGTGCCAGCAGCTTCCTGGGGAAGACTAGCACAGATACGCAGTATTTT; cdr3_aa: CASSFLGKTSTDTQYF
v_call: TRBV10-3; clone_size: few; j_call: TRBJ2-5; d_call: -; cdr3_nt: TGTGCCATCAGTGAGTCAGATGAGACCCAGTACTTC; cdr3_aa: CAISESDETQYF
v_call: TRBV9; clone_size: few; j_call: TRBJ2-1; d_call: -; cdr3_nt: TGTGCCAGCAGCCCCCACCCCGGATCCTACAATGAGCAGTTCTTC; cdr3_aa: CASSPHPGSYNEQFF
v_call: TRBV29-1; clone_size: -; j_call: TRBJ2-5; d_call: TRBD2; cdr3_nt: TGCAGCGACGGACTAGCGGGGGGGATGGAAAAGACCCAGTACTTC; cdr3_aa: CSDGLAGGMEKTQYF
v_call: TRBV20-1; clone_size: -; j_call: TRBJ2-2; d_call: TRBD2; cdr3_nt: TGCAGTGCTAGATCGGGGGGTAGCACCGGGGAGCTGTTTTTT; cdr3_aa: CSARSGGSTGELFF
v_call: TRBV11-2; clone_size: few; j_call: TRBJ2-7; d_call: -; cdr3_nt: TGTGCCAGCAGCCTGTTGCAGGGTAGAACCCACGAGCAGTACTTC; cdr3_aa: CASSLLQGRTHEQYF
v_call: TRBV20-1; clone_size: -; j_call: TRBJ2-1; d_call: -; cdr3_nt: TGCAGTGCTAGAGGGAAGACCGATGAGCAGTTCTTC; cdr3_aa: CSARGKTDEQFF
v_call: TRBV3-1; clone_size: -; j_call: TRBJ2-7; d_call: TRBD2; cdr3_nt: TGTGCCAGCAACCAGGCACTAGCGGGGGACTCCTACGAGCAGTACTTC; cdr3_aa: CASNQALAGDSYEQYF
v_call: TRBV10-1; clone_size: -; j_call: TRBJ2-2; d_call: TRBD1; cdr3_nt: TGCGCCACCTCCCGGGACAGGAACACCGGGGAGCTGTTTTTT; cdr3_aa: CATSRDRNTGELFF
v_call: TRBV10-3; clone_size: -; j_call: TRBJ2-6; d_call: -; cdr3_nt: TGTGCCATCAGTGAGTTAAGAACAGGGGCCAACGTCCTGACTTTC; cdr3_aa: CAISELRTGANVLTF
v_call: TRBV28; clone_size: few; j_call: TRBJ2-5; d_call: TRBD1; cdr3_nt: TGTGCCAGCAGTCCCGGACAGGGGTTTGGAGAGACCCAGTACTTC; cdr3_aa: CASSPGQGFGETQYF
v_call: TRBV2; clone_size: -; j_call: TRBJ2-4; d_call: TRBD2; cdr3_nt: TGTGCCAGCAGTGAAGCGCTTGGGACTAGCGGGGCCAAAAACATTCAGTACTTC; cdr3_aa: CASSEALGTSGAKNIQYF
v_call: TRBV6-5; clone_size: -; j_call: TRBJ2-7; d_call: -; cdr3_nt: TGTGCCAGCAGTTCACCGGGACGGTCATCCTACGAGCAGTACTTC; cdr3_aa: CASSSPGRSSYEQYF
v_call: TRBV4-1; clone_size: -; j_call: TRBJ1-1; d_call: TRBD1; cdr3_nt: TGCGCCAGCAGCCCGGACAGGGCGTCTGAAGCTTTCTTT; cdr3_aa: CASSPDRASEAFF
v_call: TRBV2; clone_size: -; j_call: TRBJ2-5; d_call: -; cdr3_nt: TGTGCCAGCAGTGAACGGTCTGGGGGAGAGACCCAGTACTTC; cdr3_aa: CASSERSGGETQYF
v_call: TRBV20-1; clone_size: -; j_call: TRBJ1-3; d_call: TRBD1; cdr3_nt: TGCAGTGCGCCCGGGACAGGGTTGGGAAACACCATATATTTT; cdr3_aa: CSAPGTGLGNTIYF
v_call: TRBV7-9; clone_size: many; j_call: TRBJ2-7; d_call: -; cdr3_nt: TGTGCCAGCAGCTTGGGAGCAGGGAGCTCCTACGAGCAGTACTTC; cdr3_aa: CASSLGAGSSYEQYF
v_call: TRBV5-1; clone_size: -; j_call: TRBJ2-3; d_call: -; cdr3_nt: TGCGCCAGCAGCTTGTGGCTCACAGATACGCAGTATTTT; cdr3_aa: CASSLWLTDTQYF
v_call: TRBV6-1; clone_size: -; j_call: TRBJ1-5; d_call: -; cdr3_nt: TGTGCCAGCACGTTAGTGCTAAACGAACCCAATCAGCCCCAGCATTTT; cdr3_aa: CASTLVLNEPNQPQHF
v_call: TRBV7-3; clone_size: -; j_call: TRBJ2-2; d_call: -; cdr3_nt: TGTGCCAGCAGTCTCCGACCCTCCAAACTCACCGGGGAGCTGTTTTTT; cdr3_aa: CASSLRPSKLTGELFF
v_call: TRBV6-4; clone_size: few; j_call: TRBJ1-1; d_call: -; cdr3_nt: TGTGCCAGCAGAAAGACACCGAACACTGAAGCTTTCTTT; cdr3_aa: CASRKTPNTEAFF
v_call: TRBV27; clone_size: many; j_call: TRBJ2-3; d_call: TRBD1; cdr3_nt: TGTGCCAGCAGCCTACAGGGGGAAAGCACAGATACGCAGTATTTT; cdr3_aa: CASSLQGESTDTQYF
v_call: TRBV2; clone_size: -; j_call: TRBJ2-1; d_call: TRBD1; cdr3_nt: TGTGCCAGCAGCGACCCGACAGGGGAAAATGAGCAGTTCTTC; cdr3_aa: CASSDPTGENEQFF
v_call: TRBV2; clone_size: -; j_call: TRBJ2-2; d_call: -; cdr3_nt: TGTGCCACCTCTGTCAACAGAAACACCGGGGAGCTGTTTTTT; cdr3_aa: CATSVNRNTGELFF
v_call: TRBV7-2; clone_size: -; j_call: TRBJ2-5; d_call: -; cdr3_nt: TGTGCCAGCAGCTTAGGGGCCCGGCTAGGAACCCAGTACTTC; cdr3_aa: CASSLGARLGTQYF
v_call: TRBV20-1; clone_size: -; j_call: TRBJ1-5; d_call: -; cdr3_nt: TGCAACCCTAGTGGGAGGGACAACAATCAGCCCCAGCATTTT; cdr3_aa: CNPSGRDNNQPQHF
v_call: TRBV12-5; clone_size: once; j_call: TRBJ2-1; d_call: TRBD2; cdr3_nt: TGTGCTAGTGGACCCCGGGGACTAGTCGGCAATGAGCAGTTCTTC; cdr3_aa: CASGPRGLVGNEQFF
v_call: TRBV20-1; clone_size: few; j_call: TRBJ1-2; d_call: -; cdr3_nt: TGCAGTGCTAGACCCCCCTTGGCTAACTATGGCTACACCTTC; cdr3_aa: CSARPPLANYGYTF
v_call: TRBV10-3; clone_size: -; j_call: TRBJ2-5; d_call: TRBD2; cdr3_nt: TGTGCCATCGCAGCCGGACTAGCGGGGGACCAAGAGACCCAGTACTTC; cdr3_aa: CAIAAGLAGDQETQYF
v_call: TRBV29-1; clone_size: few; j_call: TRBJ2-1; d_call: -; cdr3_nt: TGCAGCGTGACCCAGAATGAGCAGTTCTTC; cdr3_aa: CSVTQNEQFF
v_call: TRBV20-1; clone_size: few; j_call: TRBJ1-2; d_call: -; cdr3_nt: TGCAGTGCTAGGCAGGCAGGGGATCACTACACCTTC; cdr3_aa: CSARQAGDHYTF
v_call: TRBV6-6; clone_size: few; j_call: TRBJ2-7; d_call: -; cdr3_nt: TGTGCCAGCAGTTACACTGAGGGTCCCTACGAGCAGTACTTC; cdr3_aa: CASSYTEGPYEQYF
v_call: TRBV6-1; clone_size: -; j_call: TRBJ1-1; d_call: -; cdr3_nt: TGTGCCAGCAGACAATCCCGCCAAGGGCAGAACACTGAAGCTTTCTTT; cdr3_aa: CASRQSRQGQNTEAFF
v_call: TRBV12-3/TRBV12-4; clone_size: few; j_call: TRBJ1-5; d_call: -; cdr3_nt: TGTGCCAGCAGTTTCAAAGGGTATAGCAATCAGCCCCAGCATTTT; cdr3_aa: CASSFKGYSNQPQHF
v_call: TRBV4-1; clone_size: few; j_call: TRBJ2-3; d_call: TRBD2; cdr3_nt: TGCGCCAGCAGAACTAGCGGGGGGCTCCTAAGCACAGATACGCAGTATTTT; cdr3_aa: CASRTSGGLLSTDTQYF
v_call: TRBV11-2; clone_size: -; j_call: TRBJ2-3; d_call: TRBD2; cdr3_nt: TGTGCCAGCAGCTCCCCGCCGGGACTAGCGGGAGTTGGTACGCAGTATTTT; cdr3_aa: CASSSPPGLAGVGTQYF
v_call: TRBV18; clone_size: -; j_call: TRBJ2-1; d_call: -; cdr3_nt: TGTGCCAGCTCACCCGCGCAGGGCGGAAATGAGCAGTTCTTC; cdr3_aa: CASSPAQGGNEQFF
v_call: TRBV7-3; clone_size: few; j_call: TRBJ2-7; d_call: TRBD1; cdr3_nt: TGTGCCAGCAGCTACCATGGCCATAGGACAGGGGAAAGTGTCGAGCAGTACTTC; cdr3_aa: CASSYHGHRTGESVEQYF
v_call: TRBV29-1; clone_size: -; j_call: TRBJ2-5; d_call: -; cdr3_nt: TGCAGCGGTTCTGAATGGGGAAGAGAGACCCAGTACTTC; cdr3_aa: CSGSEWGRETQYF
v_call: TRBV4-1; clone_size: many; j_call: TRBJ2-5; d_call: TRBD2; cdr3_nt: TGCGCCAGCAGCCAAGGCGGGGGGCAAGAGACCCAGTACTTC; cdr3_aa: CASSQGGGQETQYF
v_call: TRBV2; clone_size: few; j_call: TRBJ1-5; d_call: -; cdr3_nt: TGTGCCAGCAGTGACTGGGAGGGGCGCACTCAGCCCCAGCATTTT; cdr3_aa: CASSDWEGRTQPQHF